The 3 T cell receptor beta chains below all came from one sample that was sequenced in a study of long-term antiretroviral therapy in people with HIV. With survey level as its setting, the immunoSEQ assay was v3.0. TCRdb's copy holds only in-frame clones and misses some; the assay was immunoSEQ multiplex PCR. The sample has tens of thousands of clones; roughly 94% are singletons. The sample here was unsorted PBMCs, taken 5.3 years after starting antiretroviral therapy. Receptors originate from a man between 45 and 60 years old with HIV.

The gene calls are TRBV27 and TRBJ2-7, with D maybe TRBD2 (6 bases). Between the trimmed V and J ends, which lost 3 bases and 5 bases, there was a span of 14 bases. The CDR3 has 14 residues. CDR1 MNHEY and CDR2 SMNVEV come from the germline V gene (reference sequence). CDR3 DNA: TGTGCCAGCAGTTTCGGGGGAAAAGGTGACGAGCAGTACTTC. Its protein product is CASSFGGKGDEQYF.

V and J are TRBV5-1 and TRBJ2-7, with D uncertain. V gave up 0 bases and J gave up 3 bases, with 10 bases separating them. Germline V gene lookup returns CDR1 SGHRS and CDR2 YFSETQ. This CDR3 contains 14 residues. The CDR3 nucleotides are TGCGCCAGCAGCTTGGGGGTAGTTAGCTACGAGCAGTACTTC. Protein product: CASSLGVVSYEQYF.

This clone was counted once. The V call is TRBV6-1, the J call TRBJ1-3; D is unresolved. Germline V gives CDR1 MNHNS, CDR2 SASEGT. The length of the CDR3 is 13 residues. Trimming stripped 6 bases from V and 4 bases from J, with 10 bases between. The CDR3 sequence: CASSDRAGNTIYF. The CDR3 DNA sequence: TGTGCCAGCAGCGATAGGGCGGGAAACACCATATATTTT.